One and the same sample provided the 8 T cell receptor beta chains below, sequenced in a study of cytomegalovirus exposure and HLA in healthy donors. The method was immunoSEQ multiplex PCR; TCRdb's version includes in-frame clones alone and lacks a portion of them. The sample lists approximately 76,000 clones, approximately 94% seen once, with roughly 3.4% in the top ten. Sequenced material: PBMCs. The receptors were gathered from a woman aged 18-30 years in good health and CMV-seropositive.

In its sample, this clone is medium-sized. This chain joins TRBV28 and TRBJ2-7, with D maybe TRBD1 (6 bases). This CDR3 is 13 amino acids long. Germline CDR1 MDHEN, CDR2 SYDVKM. V was pared by 7 bases and J by 2 bases, with 12 bases between. The CDR3 DNA reads TGTGCCAGCAAACACACAGGGACCTACGAGCAGTACTTC. This codes for CASKHTGTYEQYF.

This chain links TRBV2 with TRBJ2-3, with 9 positions matching TRBD2. The length of the CDR3 is 13 residues. J lost 4 bases, V lost 10 bases, and 6 bases had no gene match. The germline V gene has CDR1 SNHLY and CDR2 FYNNEI. CDR3 sequence reads: CATTQRGADTQYF. CDR3 nucleotide sequence: TGTGCCACCACACAGCGGGGGGCAGATACGCAGTATTTT.

The chain combines TRBV2 with TRBJ2-1; 7 nucleotides agree with TRBD2. Looked up from germline, CDR1 is SNHLY and CDR2 is FYNNEI. The CDR3 runs to 16 residues. The junction had 8 bases not matched to a gene; V was cut back by 6 bases and J by 0 bases. DNA of the CDR3: TGTGCCAGCAGGAGGGGAGCGGGGATCTCCTACAATGAGCAGTTCTTC. Residues: CASRRGAGISYNEQFF. The full variable domain, its missing parts supplied by reference TRBV2 and TRBJ2-1, is EPEVTQTPSHQVTQMGQEVILRCVPISNHLYFYWYRQILGQKVEFLVSFYNNEISEKSEIFDDQFSVERPDGSNFTLKIRSTKLEDSAMYFCASRRGAGISYNEQFFGPGTRLTVL.

The chain has TRBV13 and TRBJ2-7; TRBD1 matches 7 bases. Germline-derived CDR1 and CDR2 are PRHDT and FYEKMQ (reference sequence). This CDR3 has 14 residues. The V gene end was trimmed by 5 bases and the J gene end by 7 bases; junction bases not matched to a gene: 11. This chain's CDR3 is CASSLRTGPREQYF. Here the CDR3 DNA reads TGTGCCAGCAGCCTGAGGACAGGCCCAAGGGAGCAGTACTTC.

V and J are TRBV6-6 and TRBJ2-1, with D tentatively TRBD1 (6 bases). CDR1 MNHNY and CDR2 SVGAGI come from the germline V gene (reference sequence). The V end was cut by 6 bases, the J end by 0 bases, with 12 bases between. The CDR3 covers 15 residues. The CDR3 loop reads CASSDGQSSYNEQFF. Written as DNA, the CDR3 is TGTGCCAGCAGCGATGGACAGAGCTCCTACAATGAGCAGTTCTTC.

The chain combines TRBV9 with TRBJ2-7; D is uncertain. V was pared by 9 bases and J by 5 bases, with 21 bases between. Germline CDR1 and CDR2: SGDLS and YYNGEE. The CDR3 is 14 residues long. CDR3 DNA sequence: TGTGCCAACGCGCCTATAGTGGTCCCCCACGAGCAGTACTTC. Residues: CANAPIVVPHEQYF.

The chain employs TRBV10-1 and TRBJ1-5, with 9 nucleotides matching TRBD1. Germline CDR1 WNHNN, CDR2 SYGVQD (reference sequence). V lost 8 bases to trimming and J lost 3 bases; unmatched junction nucleotides: 11. This CDR3 contains 16 residues. CDR3 sequence reads: CASAGRGQGSNQPQHF. The CDR3 coding sequence is TGCGCCAGCGCAGGCCGGGGACAGGGCTCCAATCAGCCCCAGCATTTT.

This clone was counted a few times. The chain recombines TRBV4-3 with TRBJ1-2; D call uncertain. Trimming removed 0 bases at V and 8 bases at J, with 19 bases between. This CDR3 spans 16 amino acids. CDR1 and CDR2 (germline): LGHNA, YSLEER. The DNA of the CDR3 is TGCGCCAGCAGCCAAGATCTAGCACCTCGGACTATCGGCTACACCTTC. It encodes CASSQDLAPRTIGYTF.